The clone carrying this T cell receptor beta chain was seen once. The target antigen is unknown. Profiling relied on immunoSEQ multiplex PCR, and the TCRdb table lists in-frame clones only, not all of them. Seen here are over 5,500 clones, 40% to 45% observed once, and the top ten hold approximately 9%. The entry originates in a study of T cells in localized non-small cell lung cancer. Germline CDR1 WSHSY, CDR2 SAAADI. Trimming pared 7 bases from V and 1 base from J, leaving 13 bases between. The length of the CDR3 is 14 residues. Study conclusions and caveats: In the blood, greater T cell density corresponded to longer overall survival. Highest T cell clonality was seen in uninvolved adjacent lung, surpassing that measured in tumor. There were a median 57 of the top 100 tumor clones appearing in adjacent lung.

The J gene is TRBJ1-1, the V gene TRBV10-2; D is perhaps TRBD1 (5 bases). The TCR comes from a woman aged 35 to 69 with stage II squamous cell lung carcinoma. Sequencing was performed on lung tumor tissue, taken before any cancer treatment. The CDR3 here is CASTPGGANTEAFF. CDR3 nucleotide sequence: TGCGCCAGCACCCCCGGGGGAGCGAACACTGAAGCTTTCTTT.